The T cell receptor beta chain under discussion was sequenced for a study of patients and donors after allogeneic stem cell transplantation. CDR1 and CDR2 from the germline V gene are DFQATT and SNEGSKA (reference sequence). The CDR3 has 14 amino acids. The J segment lost 4 bases and the V segment lost 5 bases, leaving 10 bases of the junction unmatched. TCRdb re-called the RT-PCR reads with MiXCR, one entry per CDR3 protein. The sample carries 920,000 or so distinct CDR3 sequences, around 17% recorded once. This rearrangement joins TRBV20-1 to TRBJ2-7; 8 bases line up with TRBD2. The TCR was taken from a human donor who was either an allogeneic HSCT recipient or a stem cell or donor lymphocyte infusion donor (not recorded which). It is not recorded whose cells these are; they may come from a transplant donor. The sample consisted of blood, either unsorted or a sorted T cell fraction (not recorded which). The CDR3 DNA reads TGCAGTGCTGAGGCAAGCGGGAGCTCATACGAGCAGTACTTC. It codes for CSAEASGSSYEQYF.